The entry below describes one T cell receptor (beta chain). Its antigen remains unknown. The data stem from a study of T cell responses to AZD1222 COVID-19 vaccine. Study details: Second doses were pooled across both intervals (about 4 or about 12 weeks). Study findings and constraints: Nearly half of spike-specific TCRs reportedly go after variant regions that carry no mutations.

Method: immunoSEQ multiplex PCR; TCRdb's copy keeps in-frame clones and lacks some. The sample lists some 110,000 clones, roughly 90% occurring once. Germline CDR1 LGHNA, CDR2 YSLEER. Deletions cut 0 bases from V and 6 bases from J, with 9 bases between. CDR3 length: 13 residues. The chain uses TRBV4-3 and TRBJ2-7; D gene uncertain. Sequencing was performed on peripheral blood, taken on day 0 of AZD1222 vaccination. This TCR came from an adult in good health. The CDR3 here is CASSQDSRTEQYF. CDR3 bases: TGCGCCAGCAGCCAAGATAGCAGAACCGAGCAGTACTTC.